This entry lists 22 T cell receptor beta chains sequenced from one sample in a study of blood T cell repertoires in COVID-19. Libraries were prepared by immunoSEQ multiplex PCR; TCRdb keeps only in-frame clonotypes and omits some of them. This sample has about 240,000 clones, with around 87% found just once. What was sequenced was peripheral blood. Every receptor here comes from a woman aged 50 to 60 with COVID-19, enrolled during active disease.

J is TRBJ1-2 and V is TRBV11-3, with D maybe TRBD1 (6 bases). This CDR3 contains 14 residues. Germline CDR1 reads SGHNT; CDR2 reads YENEEA. V shed 2 bases and J shed 3 bases, with 10 bases lying between them. CDR3 bases: TGTGCCAGCAGCTTACAGGGGACCCACTATGGCTACACCTTC. This sequence encodes CASSLQGTHYGYTF.

The chain joins TRBV5-1 to TRBJ1-1, with TRBD1 as a possible D gene (6 bases). CDR3 length: 15 amino acids. Deletions cut 0 bases from V and 6 bases from J, with 15 bases between. Germline loops: CDR1 SGHRS, CDR2 YFSETQ. Here the CDR3 DNA reads TGCGCCAGCAGCTTGGTGACAGGAGGTCTCGCTGAAGCTTTCTTT. It encodes CASSLVTGGLAEAFF.

The CDR3 DNA reads as TGCGCCAGCAGCTTTCGGGTGCCCGGGGAGCTGTTTTTT. It yields the protein CASSFRVPGELFF. The V gene is TRBV5-1, the J gene TRBJ2-2; no clear D. CDR3 length: 13 residues. V was clipped by 2 bases and J by 6 bases, with 8 bases between them. Germline loops: CDR1 SGHRS, CDR2 YFSETQ.

This sequence joins TRBV24-1 and TRBJ2-7, with a weak D call TRBD1 (6 bases). Trimming took 1 base from V and 2 from J, leaving 14 bases between them. This CDR3 contains 16 residues. Germline CDR1 reads KGHDR; CDR2 reads SFDVKD. CDR3 amino acids: CATSDFYRVPAYEQYV. CDR3 nucleotide sequence: TGTGCCACCAGTGATTTTTACAGGGTACCAGCCTACGAGCAGTACGTC.

The chain employs TRBV6-2 or TRBV6-3 and TRBJ2-1, with D possibly being TRBD2 (7 bases). The germline CDR1 and CDR2 sequences are MNHEY and SVGEGT. The CDR3 covers 16 residues. Trimming took off 6 bases at V and 4 bases at J, with 19 bases between the two ends. In DNA form, the CDR3 reads TGTGCCAGCAGCCCCCTGGCGGGGGCTATATACAATGAGCAGTTCTTC. This translates into CASSPLAGAIYNEQFF.

The chain combines TRBV18 with TRBJ1-4; D unresolved. Germline V gene lookup returns CDR1 KGHSH and CDR2 LQKENI. CDR3 length: 12 residues. V lost 10 bases and J lost 5, with 11 bases in between. CDR3 DNA sequence: TGTGCCACCACGAGAGCGAATGAAAAACTGTTTTTT. It specifies CATTRANEKLFF.

The chain employs TRBV9 and TRBJ2-3; 8 nucleotides line up with TRBD2. This CDR3 has 16 amino acids. Germline CDR1 and CDR2: SGDLS and YYNGEE. J was trimmed by 1 base and V by 4 bases; bases with no gene match: 8. This CDR3 reads CASSLEGRGGTDTQYF. CDR3 bases: TGTGCCAGCAGCCTCGAGGGGCGGGGGGGCACAGATACGCAGTATTTT. Variable domain in full (rest from reference TRBV9 and TRBJ2-3): DSGVTQTPKHLITATGQRVTLRCSPRSGDLSVYWYQQSLDQGLQFLIQYYNGEERAKGNILERFSAQQFPDLHSELNLSSLELGDSALYFCASSLEGRGGTDTQYFGPGTRLTVL.

The rearrangement uses TRBV19 and TRBJ1-2; D is uncertain. The germline V gene encodes CDR1 LNHDA and CDR2 SQIVND (reference sequence). V lost 6 bases and J lost 1, with 9 bases in between. The CDR3 totals 13 residues. CDR3 DNA: TGTGCCAGTAGGGTGAGCGTTAACTATGGCTACACCTTC. Protein: CASRVSVNYGYTF. The whole variable domain, remainder taken from reference TRBV19 and TRBJ1-2, is DGGITQSPKYLFRKEGQNVTLSCEQNLNHDAMYWYRQDPGQGLRLIYYSQIVNDFQKGDIAEGYSVSREKKESFPLTVTSAQKNPTAFYLCASRVSVNYGYTFGSGTRLTVV.

The V call is TRBV5-5, the J call TRBJ1-1; 8 bases agree with TRBD1. The trim removed 3 bases at V and 1 base at J, leaving 8 bases unmatched. Per the germline V gene, CDR1 is SGHKS and CDR2 is YYEKEE (reference sequence). The CDR3 has 16 residues. The chain's CDR3 is CASSWRTGQKNTEAFF. The CDR3 bases are TGTGCCAGCAGCTGGAGGACAGGGCAAAAGAACACTGAAGCTTTCTTT.

The chain carries TRBV10-2 and TRBJ1-2; no clear D gene. The germline V gene has CDR1 WSHSY and CDR2 SAAADI. CDR3 size: 13 residues. V lost 1 base, J lost 4 bases, and 7 bases lay in between. The CDR3 DNA follows: TGCGCCAGCAGTGAGTGGGCAGGCTATGGCTACACCTTC. It yields the protein CASSEWAGYGYTF.

The chain combines TRBV30 with TRBJ1-2, with 7 bases aligning to TRBD1. The CDR3 runs 13 residues. The germline gives CDR1 GTSNPN, CDR2 SVGIG (reference sequence). Losses at the gene ends were 7 bases for V and 1 base for J; bases not matched to a gene: 6. The CDR3 reads CAFGRDSNYGYTF. The CDR3 DNA reads TGTGCCTTCGGCCGGGACAGTAACTATGGCTACACCTTC.

Written as DNA, the CDR3 is TGTGCCAGCAGCCCGGGAGCGAGGACAGATACGCAGTATTTT. It translates to CASSPGARTDTQYF. The chain combines TRBV7-6 with TRBJ2-3; D possibly corresponds to TRBD2 (6 bases). Trimming cost V 5 bases and J 3 bases, with 12 bases left between them. The CDR3 is 14 residues long. Per germline, CDR1 SGHVS and CDR2 FNYEAQ.

The CDR3 sequence is CASTRKPQGGYGYTF. For the CDR3, the DNA is TGTGCCAGCACCCGCAAACCCCAGGGGGGCTATGGCTACACCTTC. V gene TRBV27 combines with J gene TRBJ1-2; TRBD1 agrees at 7 bases. The CDR3 runs 15 residues. The germline CDR1 and CDR2 sequences are MNHEY and SMNVEV (reference sequence). The junction had 12 bases not matched to a gene; V was cut back by 7 bases and J by 4 bases.

This chain links TRBV6-5 with TRBJ2-7; a possible D gene is TRBD1 (5 bases). V lost 6 bases and J 2 bases, leaving 14 bases between the germline ends. Germline-derived CDR1 and CDR2 are MNHEY and SVGAGI. The CDR3 consists of 14 residues. CDR3 DNA: TGTGCCAGCAGCCAGGGAAGCGCTACCTACGAGCAGTACTTC. It is translated as CASSQGSATYEQYF.

V gene TRBV5-1 combines with J gene TRBJ2-5, with 13 bases aligning to TRBD2. V trimming: 4 bases; J trimming: 4 bases; junction bases outside the gene matches: 7. This CDR3 is built from 16 residues. Germline V gene sequence: CDR1 SGHRS, CDR2 YFSETQ. CDR3 protein: CASSLDRLAGGETQYF. The DNA of the CDR3 is TGCGCCAGCAGCCTGGACCGACTAGCGGGGGGAGAGACCCAGTACTTC.

This sequence joins TRBV27 and TRBJ1-3, with D maybe TRBD1 (6 bases). Trimming removed 2 bases at V and 4 bases at J, with 9 bases between. Germline CDR1 reads MNHEY; CDR2 reads SMNVEV (reference sequence). CDR3 length: 14 amino acids. This CDR3 reads CASSLTGYGNTIYF. CDR3 nucleotide sequence: TGTGCCAGCAGTTTAACAGGGTACGGAAACACCATATATTTT.

V and J are TRBV30 and TRBJ2-2, with a tentative D call TRBD2 (7 bases). The V end lost 2 bases, the J end lost 7 bases, and 20 bases lay between the germline ends. The germline CDR1 and CDR2 sequences are GTSNPN and SVGIG (reference sequence). This CDR3 comprises 16 residues. The CDR3 spells CAWSLFGTPGGGELFF. In DNA form, the CDR3 reads TGTGCCTGGAGTCTTTTCGGGACACCGGGAGGCGGGGAGCTGTTTTTT.

The chain is built from TRBV21-1 and TRBJ1-1; the table's D call, TRBD1, has no DNA check behind it. TRBV21-1 is a known pseudogene. CDR3 length equals 11 residues. CDR3 region: CARDPTAEAFF. DNA of the CDR3: TGTGCCAGAGACCCGACAGCCGAAGCTTTCTTT.

The rearrangement joins TRBV19 to TRBJ2-3, with a possible D match to TRBD1 (6 bases). The CDR3 is made up of 14 amino acids. V was clipped by 6 bases and J by 2 bases, with 12 bases between them. Germline V gene sequence: CDR1 LNHDA, CDR2 SQIVND (reference sequence). This chain's CDR3 is CASRQGTNTDTQYF. In DNA, the CDR3 is TGTGCCAGTAGGCAGGGGACCAACACAGATACGCAGTATTTT.

The chain uses TRBV7-6 and TRBJ1-2; maybe TRBD1 (5 bases). The V end lost 1 base, the J end lost 1 base, and 13 bases lay between the germline ends. The CDR3 spans 16 residues. Germline-derived CDR1 and CDR2 are SGHVS and FNYEAQ. The DNA for the CDR3 is TGTGCCAGCAGCTTAGGGGGCGCCGCCAGTAACTATGGCTACACCTTC. Protein sequence: CASSLGGAASNYGYTF.

As DNA, the CDR3 is TGTGCCAGCAGCGTAGACGGCGGCTCAAGGGAGCAGTACTTC. Encoded protein: CASSVDGGSREQYF. The J gene is TRBJ2-7, the V gene TRBV9; no clear D. Germline V CDR1 and CDR2: SGDLS, YYNGEE. V was cut by 0 bases and J by 7 bases, with 14 bases left in between. This CDR3 has 14 residues.

For this clone: At one boundary the junction diverges from the germline segment, which might be a read error. The sample carries other DNA sequences with the same CDR3. The chain links TRBV11-3 to TRBJ2-2; possibly TRBD2 for D (6 bases). This CDR3 comprises 12 residues. Germline V gene data show CDR1 as SGHNT and CDR2 as YENEEA. The CDR3 here is CASSSLGGELFF. The CDR3 bases are TGTGCCAGCAGCTCGCTAGGCGGGGAGTTGTTTTTT.